This T cell receptor (beta chain) was sequenced for a study of T cells in Graves' hyperthyroidism and ophthalmopathy. The study, taken as a whole, reports: A 13 V-J signature model discriminated ophthalmopathy versus stable hyperthyroidism.

Template material for amplifying TCR beta CDR3 regions consisted of RNA transcripts. A first-round RT-PCR of the TCR CDR3 used the HTBI primer set. TCRdb recomputed calls from the multiplex PCR reads with MiXCR, one row per CDR3 protein. The sample holds 280,000 or so distinct CDR3 sequences, 25% to 30% seen once. The germline V gene has CDR1 MDHEN and CDR2 SYDVKM. The CDR3 is 14 residues long. The V gene lost 6 bases and the J gene lost 3 bases, with 12 bases spanning the gap. This clonotype has ten or more counts. The target antigen is unknown. The sample comprised blood. The rearrangement links TRBV28 to TRBJ2-4; D call uncertain. This TCR was recovered from a man aged 40-49 years with Graves' hyperthyroidism that later progressed to Graves' ophthalmopathy. In nucleotides, the CDR3 is TGTGCCAGCAGGCGGTCTAAGGTCAAAAACATTCAGTACTTC. Encoded protein: CASRRSKVKNIQYF. The variable domain in full, completed from reference TRBV28 and TRBJ2-4, reads DVKVTQSSRYLVKRTGEKVFLECVQDMDHENMFWYRQDPGLGLRLIYFSYDVKMKEKGDIPEGYSVSREKKERFSLILESASTNQTSMYLCASRRSKVKNIQYFGAGTRLSVL.